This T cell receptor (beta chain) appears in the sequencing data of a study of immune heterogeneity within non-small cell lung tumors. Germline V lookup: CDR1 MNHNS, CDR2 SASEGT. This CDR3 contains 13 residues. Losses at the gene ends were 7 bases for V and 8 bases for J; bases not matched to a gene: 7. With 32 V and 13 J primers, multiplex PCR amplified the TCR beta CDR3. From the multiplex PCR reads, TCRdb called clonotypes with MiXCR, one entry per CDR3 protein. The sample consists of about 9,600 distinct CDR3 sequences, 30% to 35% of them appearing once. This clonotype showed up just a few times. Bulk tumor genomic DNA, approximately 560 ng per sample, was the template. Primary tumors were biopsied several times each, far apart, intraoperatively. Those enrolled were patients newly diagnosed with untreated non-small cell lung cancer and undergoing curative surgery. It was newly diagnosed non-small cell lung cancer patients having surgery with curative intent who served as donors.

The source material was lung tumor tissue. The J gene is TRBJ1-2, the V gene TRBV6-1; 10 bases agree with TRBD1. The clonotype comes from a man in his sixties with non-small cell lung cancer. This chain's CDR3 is CASTTGGAWGYTF. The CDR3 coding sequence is TGTGCCAGCACGACAGGGGGCGCCTGGGGCTACACCTTC.